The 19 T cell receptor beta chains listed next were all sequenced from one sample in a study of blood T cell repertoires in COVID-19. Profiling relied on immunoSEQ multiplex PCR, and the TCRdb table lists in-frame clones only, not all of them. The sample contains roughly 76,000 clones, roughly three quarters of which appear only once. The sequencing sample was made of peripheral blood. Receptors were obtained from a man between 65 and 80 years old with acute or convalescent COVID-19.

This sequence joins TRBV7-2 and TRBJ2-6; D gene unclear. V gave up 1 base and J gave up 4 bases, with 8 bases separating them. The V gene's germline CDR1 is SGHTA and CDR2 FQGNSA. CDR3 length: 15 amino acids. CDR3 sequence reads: CASSLVAAGANVLTF. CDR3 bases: TGTGCCAGCAGCTTAGTGGCGGCGGGGGCCAACGTCCTGACTTTC.

CDR3 sequence (DNA): TGTGCCAGTAGTATAGGGGTGCCAGGGCGAGAGACCCAGTACTTC. Protein sequence: CASSIGVPGRETQYF. The genes are TRBV19 and TRBJ2-5, with a weak D call TRBD1 (5 bases). V lost 1 base to trimming and J lost 4 bases, with 13 bases between them. CDR3 length equals 15 residues. Germline CDR1 reads LNHDA; CDR2 reads SQIVND (reference sequence).

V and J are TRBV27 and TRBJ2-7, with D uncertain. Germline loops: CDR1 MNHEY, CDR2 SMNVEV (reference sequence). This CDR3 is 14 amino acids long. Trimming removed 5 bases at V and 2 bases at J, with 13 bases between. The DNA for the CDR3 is TGTGCCAGCAGTCCCATAGATCGAACCTACGAGCAGTACTTC. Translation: CASSPIDRTYEQYF.

The CDR3, as DNA: TGTGCCAGCAGCTTAGGCGGGAAGCCCTACGAGCAGTACTTC. Translation gives CASSLGGKPYEQYF. The V gene is TRBV7-2, the J gene TRBJ2-7, with a possible D match to TRBD2 (6 bases). The V and J ends lost 1 base and 2 bases respectively, with 9 bases between them. The germline V gene has CDR1 SGHTA and CDR2 FQGNSA. The CDR3 has 14 amino acids.

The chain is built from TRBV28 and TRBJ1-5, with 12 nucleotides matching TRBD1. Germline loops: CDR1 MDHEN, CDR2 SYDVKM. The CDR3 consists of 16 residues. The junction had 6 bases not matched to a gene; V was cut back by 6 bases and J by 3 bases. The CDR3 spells CASRGGTGGFNQPQHF. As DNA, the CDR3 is TGTGCCAGCAGGGGTGGGACAGGGGGCTTCAATCAGCCCCAGCATTTT.

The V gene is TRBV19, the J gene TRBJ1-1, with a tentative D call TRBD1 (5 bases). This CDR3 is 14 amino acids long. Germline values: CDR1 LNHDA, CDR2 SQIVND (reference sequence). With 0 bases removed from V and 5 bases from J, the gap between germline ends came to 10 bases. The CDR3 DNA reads TGTGCCAGTAGTATAGACAGGAGGGGAACTGAAGCTTTCTTT. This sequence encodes CASSIDRRGTEAFF.

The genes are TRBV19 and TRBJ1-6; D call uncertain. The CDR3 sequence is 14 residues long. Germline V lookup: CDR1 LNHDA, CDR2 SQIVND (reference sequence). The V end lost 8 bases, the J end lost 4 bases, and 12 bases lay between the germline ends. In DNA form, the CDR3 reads TGTGCCAGTTGCTCAGGTGGATATAATTCACCCCTCCACTTT. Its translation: CASCSGGYNSPLHF.

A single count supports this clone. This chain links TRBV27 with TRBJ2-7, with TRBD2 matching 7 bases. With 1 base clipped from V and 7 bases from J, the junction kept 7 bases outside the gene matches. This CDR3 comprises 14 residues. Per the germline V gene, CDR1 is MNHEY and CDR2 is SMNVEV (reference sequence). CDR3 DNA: TGTGCCAGCAGTTTATTGCGGGAGCGTGAGGAGCAGTACTTC. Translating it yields CASSLLREREEQYF.

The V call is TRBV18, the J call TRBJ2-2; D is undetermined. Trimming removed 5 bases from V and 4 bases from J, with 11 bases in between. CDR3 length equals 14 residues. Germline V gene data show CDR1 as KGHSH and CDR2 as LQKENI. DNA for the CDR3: TGTGCCAGCTCAACAACCGAAGTCACCGGGGAGCTGTTTTTT. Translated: CASSTTEVTGELFF.

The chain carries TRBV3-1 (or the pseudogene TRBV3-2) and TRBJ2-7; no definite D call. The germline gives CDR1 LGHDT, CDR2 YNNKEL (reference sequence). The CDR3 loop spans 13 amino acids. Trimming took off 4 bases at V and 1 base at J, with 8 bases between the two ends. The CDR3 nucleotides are TGTGCCAGCAGCCCCGAGTTGTCCTACGAGCAGTACTTC. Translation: CASSPELSYEQYF.

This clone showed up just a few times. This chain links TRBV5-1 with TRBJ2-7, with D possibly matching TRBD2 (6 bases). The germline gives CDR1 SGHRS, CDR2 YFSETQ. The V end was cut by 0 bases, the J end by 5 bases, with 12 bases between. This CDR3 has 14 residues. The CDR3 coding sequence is TGCGCCAGCAGCTTGGAAGGGAGGCGTCACGAGCAGTACTTC. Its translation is CASSLEGRRHEQYF.

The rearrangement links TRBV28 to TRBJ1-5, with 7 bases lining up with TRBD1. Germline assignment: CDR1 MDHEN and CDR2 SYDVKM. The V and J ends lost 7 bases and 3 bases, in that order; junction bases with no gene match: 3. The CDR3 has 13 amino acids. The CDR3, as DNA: TGTGCCAGCAAGACAGGGTTCAATCAGCCCCAGCATTTT. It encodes CASKTGFNQPQHF.

CDR3 sequence (DNA): TGTGCCAGCAGCGTAGGCGGGGGCTTTCAGCCCCAGCATTTT. Translated, it gives CASSVGGGFQPQHF. The V and J genes are TRBV9 and TRBJ1-5, with a possible D match to TRBD1 (6 bases). Deletions cut 0 bases from V and 6 bases from J, with 10 bases between. CDR3 size: 14 residues. Germline V gives CDR1 SGDLS, CDR2 YYNGEE.

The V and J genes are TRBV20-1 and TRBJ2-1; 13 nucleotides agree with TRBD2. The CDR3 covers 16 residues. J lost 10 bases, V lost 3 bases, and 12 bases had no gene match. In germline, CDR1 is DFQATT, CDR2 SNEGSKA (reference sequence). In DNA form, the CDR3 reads TGCAGTGCTAGTATATCGGGACTAGCGGGACTGGGGGAGCAGTTCTTC. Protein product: CSASISGLAGLGEQFF.

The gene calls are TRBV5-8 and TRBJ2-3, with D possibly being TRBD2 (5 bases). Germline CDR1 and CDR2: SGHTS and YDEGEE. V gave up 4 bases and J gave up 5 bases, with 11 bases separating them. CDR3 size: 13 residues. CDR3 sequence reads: CASSPEAGDTQYF. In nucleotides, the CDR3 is TGTGCCAGCAGCCCGGAGGCGGGAGATACGCAGTATTTT.

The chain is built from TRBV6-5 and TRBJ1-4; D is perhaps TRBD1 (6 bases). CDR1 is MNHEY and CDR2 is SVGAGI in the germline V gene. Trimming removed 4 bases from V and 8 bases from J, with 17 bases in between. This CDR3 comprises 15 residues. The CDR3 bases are TGTGCCAGCAGTTCTTCACAGGGCGGAGGAGAAAAACTGTTTTTT. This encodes CASSSSQGGGEKLFF.

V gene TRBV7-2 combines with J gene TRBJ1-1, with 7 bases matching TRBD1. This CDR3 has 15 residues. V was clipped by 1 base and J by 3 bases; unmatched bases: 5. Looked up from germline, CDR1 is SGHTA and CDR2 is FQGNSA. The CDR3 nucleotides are TGTGCCAGCAGCTTAGTGAGCAGGGGGTACACTGAAGCTTTCTTT. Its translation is CASSLVSRGYTEAFF.

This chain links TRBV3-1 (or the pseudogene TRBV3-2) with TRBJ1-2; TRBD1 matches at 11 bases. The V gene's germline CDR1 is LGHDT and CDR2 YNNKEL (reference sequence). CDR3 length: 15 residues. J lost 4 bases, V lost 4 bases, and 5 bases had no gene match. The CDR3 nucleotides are TGTGCCAGCAGCCCAAGGACAGGGGGCGGCTATGGCTACACCTTC. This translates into CASSPRTGGGYGYTF.

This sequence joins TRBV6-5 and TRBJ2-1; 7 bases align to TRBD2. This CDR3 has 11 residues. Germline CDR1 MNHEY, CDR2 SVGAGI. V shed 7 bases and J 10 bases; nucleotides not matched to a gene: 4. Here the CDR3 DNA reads TGTGCCAGCACTACACTAGCGGAGCAGTTCTTC. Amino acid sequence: CASTTLAEQFF.